Below, 19 T cell receptor beta chains from the same sample are listed, as sequenced in a study of CD8+ T cells in alopecia areata. In each case, RNA was isolated and then reverse transcribed into cDNA as the sequencing template. Assay: immunoSEQ multiplex PCR; the TCRdb copy retains only in-frame clones and omits some. The sample yields around 34,000 clones, 45% to 60% seen once. Sequenced sample: NKG2D-high CD8+ T cells sorted from blood. The source of these receptors is a human donor with alopecia areata.

In its sample, this clone was seen a few times. The chain uses TRBV14 and TRBJ2-1; D remains ambiguous. The CDR3 loop spans 16 amino acids. Germline V gene sequence: CDR1 SGHDN, CDR2 FVKESK. Trimming pared 3 bases from V and 0 bases from J, leaving 12 bases between. CDR3 in DNA: TGTGCCAGCAGCCAGGGCTGGTGGGGCTCCTACAATGAGCAGTTCTTC. This translates into CASSQGWWGSYNEQFF.

The CDR3 sequence: CASSPSPGYTF. CDR3 in DNA: TGTGCCAGCAGTCCTTCCCCTGGCTACACCTTC. J is TRBJ1-2 and V is TRBV6-1, with D uncertain. Germline V lookup: CDR1 MNHNS, CDR2 SASEGT. V was shortened by 5 bases and J by 7 bases, with 8 bases between the two germline ends. There are 11 residues in the CDR3.

This chain links TRBV28 with TRBJ2-3; D is unclear. In germline, CDR1 is MDHEN, CDR2 SYDVKM. The CDR3 loop spans 16 amino acids. With 7 bases removed from V and 4 bases from J, the gap between germline ends came to 21 bases. The CDR3 DNA is TGTGCCAGCAAAGGTCTCGTCCTGAAAACGGCAGATACGCAGTATTTT. This codes for CASKGLVLKTADTQYF.

The chain couples TRBV29-1 to TRBJ1-2; no clear D. V was trimmed by 5 bases and J by 2 bases, leaving 9 bases between them. Per germline, CDR1 SQVTM and CDR2 ANQGSEA. The CDR3 loop spans 12 amino acids. CDR3 bases: TGCAGCGTTCGGCAGGAAAACTATGGCTACACCTTC. As protein: CSVRQENYGYTF.

The chain uses TRBV6-6 and TRBJ2-7, with 7 bases that match TRBD2. The CDR3 consists of 13 residues. V shed 1 base, J shed 3 bases, and the junction held 0 bases outside the gene matches. Germline V gives CDR1 MNHNY, CDR2 SVGAGI (reference sequence). CDR3 sequence reads: CASSYWEGYEQYF. The CDR3, as DNA: TGTGCCAGCAGTTACTGGGAGGGCTACGAGCAGTACTTC.

The chain has TRBV4-3 and TRBJ2-1, with 13 bases aligning to TRBD2. Germline V gene data show CDR1 as LGHNA and CDR2 as YSLEER. The CDR3 length is 16 residues. V shed 4 bases, J shed 2 bases, and the junction held 2 bases outside the gene matches. This CDR3 reads CASSPGLAGAYNEQFF. CDR3 DNA: TGCGCCAGCAGCCCAGGACTAGCGGGAGCCTACAATGAGCAGTTCTTC.

This clone was observed a few times. This rearrangement joins TRBV9 to TRBJ2-1; D is undetermined. V dropped 4 bases and J dropped 3 bases, with 8 bases sitting between them. CDR1 SGDLS and CDR2 YYNGEE come from the germline V gene. The CDR3 contains 13 residues. The chain's CDR3 is CASSPWDYNEQFF. The CDR3 DNA reads as TGTGCCAGCAGCCCCTGGGACTACAATGAGCAGTTCTTC.

The chain employs TRBV19 and TRBJ2-7; 9 bases agree with TRBD1. J was trimmed by 3 bases and V by 5 bases; bases with no gene match: 5. CDR1 is LNHDA and CDR2 is SQIVND in the germline V gene (reference sequence). CDR3 length equals 14 residues. The CDR3, as DNA: TGTGCCAGTAGTTGGGGACAGGGCGGCTACGAGCAGTACTTC. This codes for CASSWGQGGYEQYF.

This clone was found many times. The chain is built from TRBV7-9 and TRBJ2-5; TRBD1 or TRBD2 may be the D gene (5 bases each). Germline values: CDR1 SEHNR, CDR2 FQNEAQ (reference sequence). Trimming cost V 7 bases and J 2 bases, with 14 bases left between them. This CDR3 contains 14 residues. CDR3 DNA sequence: TGTGCCAGCACCCCGCCGGGGCCTCAAGAGACCCAGTACTTC. This sequence encodes CASTPPGPQETQYF.

Here the CDR3 reads CASSLGTKTNYGYTF. CDR3 nucleotide sequence: TGTGCCAGCAGCTTAGGGACCAAGACTAACTATGGCTACACCTTC. The chain links TRBV7-8 to TRBJ1-2, with unresolved D. The V and J ends lost 1 base and 0 bases respectively, with 9 bases between them. There are 15 residues in the CDR3. Germline CDR1 reads SGHVS; CDR2 reads FQNEAQ.

There are a few counts of this clone. The J gene is TRBJ1-3, the V gene TRBV7-9, with 7 bases that match TRBD1. The germline CDR1 and CDR2 sequences are SEHNR and FQNEAQ (reference sequence). J gave up 4 bases and V 5 bases, and 8 bases lay outside the gene matches. This CDR3 is built from 15 residues. CDR3 bases: TGTGCCAGCAGCCCGAGACAGGGCGAAGGAAACACCATATATTTT. Amino acid sequence: CASSPRQGEGNTIYF. Combining the CDR3 with reference TRBV7-9 and TRBJ1-3 gives the whole variable domain DTGVSQNPRHKITKRGQNVTFRCDPISEHNRLYWYRQTLGQGPEFLTYFQNEAQLEKSRLLSDRFSAERPKGSFSTLEIQRTEQGDSAMYLCASSPRQGEGNTIYFGEGSWLTVV.

This chain connects TRBV7-2 to TRBJ1-1, with a possible D match to TRBD1 (6 bases). Germline V lookup: CDR1 SGHTA, CDR2 FQGNSA. The V and J ends lost 4 bases and 1 base respectively, with 10 bases between them. CDR3 length equals 14 residues. In DNA form, the CDR3 reads TGTGCCAGCAGCTCGACGGGACAGAACACTGAAGCTTTCTTT. It encodes CASSSTGQNTEAFF. Full variable domain (missing parts from reference TRBV7-2 and TRBJ1-1): GAGVSQSPSNKVTEKGKDVELRCDPISGHTALYWYRQSLGQGLEFLIYFQGNSAPDKSGLPSDRFSAERTGGSVSTLTIQRTQQEDSAVYLCASSSTGQNTEAFFGQGTRLTVV.

The J gene is TRBJ1-2, the V gene TRBV27; D is uncertain. The CDR3 is 15 amino acids. Trimming took 5 bases from V and 5 from J, leaving 18 bases between them. Per germline, CDR1 MNHEY and CDR2 SMNVEV (reference sequence). This CDR3 reads CASSPGTPVGYGYTF. In DNA, the CDR3 is TGTGCCAGCAGTCCCGGTACTCCAGTCGGGTATGGCTACACCTTC.

This clone was observed a few times. The V call is TRBV29-1, the J call TRBJ2-5; the match to TRBD2 covers 10 bases. J lost 5 bases, V lost 6 bases, and 21 bases had no gene match. Germline V CDR1 and CDR2: SQVTM, ANQGSEA. This CDR3 is built from 18 residues. CDR3 nucleotides: TGCAGCGTCCGCCCCGTAGGCCTAGCGGGGGTCAGGCGGGAGACCCAGTACTTC. It translates to CSVRPVGLAGVRRETQYF.

This clone was seen a handful of times. The V gene is TRBV19, the J gene TRBJ2-5; TRBD2 might be the D (5 bases). The V gene's germline CDR1 is LNHDA and CDR2 SQIVND (reference sequence). V was trimmed by 1 base and J by 1 base, leaving 13 bases between them. The CDR3 is 16 residues long. The chain's CDR3 is CASSIALWRSQETQYF. The CDR3, as DNA: TGTGCCAGTAGTATAGCCTTGTGGAGGAGCCAAGAGACCCAGTACTTC.

The J gene is TRBJ2-7, the V gene TRBV29-1; D gene uncertain. Trimming cost V 7 bases and J 8 bases, with 15 bases left between them. The V gene's germline CDR1 is SQVTM and CDR2 ANQGSEA. This CDR3 comprises 11 residues. The CDR3 protein is CSAQGRVQQYF. The DNA for the CDR3 is TGCAGCGCCCAAGGAAGGGTTCAGCAGTACTTC.

This chain connects TRBV28 to TRBJ2-5; 10 positions agree with TRBD1. Trimming cost V 2 bases and J 2 bases; bases outside gene matches: 8. The CDR3 totals 17 residues. In germline, CDR1 is MDHEN, CDR2 SYDVKM. The CDR3 region has the DNA TGTGCCAGCAGTTTACCATCCGGGACAGGGGTGCAAGAGACCCAGTACTTC. Encoded protein: CASSLPSGTGVQETQYF.

Of note for this clone: Germline and junction disagree at one end, which may indicate a read error. V is TRBV7-7 and J is TRBJ2-1, with 11 bases lining up with TRBD2. The CDR3 is made up of 16 amino acids. From germline, CDR1 is SSHAT and CDR2 FNYEAQ (reference sequence). This CDR3 is CASSPGTSGLVTQQFF. The CDR3 DNA reads TGTGCTAGCAGCCCCGGGACTAGCGGCTTGGTTACACAGCAGTTCTTC.

This clone appeared many times. The gene calls are TRBV7-9 and TRBJ1-5; D gene uncertain. The CDR3 loop spans 13 amino acids. Trimming removed 4 bases at V and 6 bases at J, with 10 bases between. Germline loops: CDR1 SEHNR, CDR2 FQNEAQ (reference sequence). DNA for the CDR3: TGTGCCAGCAGCTATTGGACGGGTCAGCCCCAGCATTTT. Amino acids: CASSYWTGQPQHF.